This entry lists 28 T cell receptor beta chains sequenced from one sample in a study of blood T cells in healthy people across ages. PCR was performed a second time for about 6 to 11 cycles using a sample-barcoded 5' primer and a J-beta primer mix. MiXCR was run by TCRdb on the 5' RACE reads, yielding one entry per CDR3 protein. The sample has fewer than 750,000 distinct CDR3 sequences; less than 60% are singletons. The material sequenced was blood. Receptor source: a man older than 75 in good health.

The chain couples TRBV6-2 or TRBV6-3 to TRBJ2-6; a possible D gene is TRBD1 (6 bases). The V gene lost 0 bases and the J gene lost 0 bases, with 12 bases spanning the gap. The length of the CDR3 is 18 residues. CDR1 is MNHEY, CDR2 SVGEGT, per germline. In nucleotides, the CDR3 is TGTGCCAGCAGTTACTCAGCAGGGGTCACCTCTGGGGCCAACGTCCTGACTTTC. Protein product: CASSYSAGVTSGANVLTF.

The chain links TRBV7-2 to TRBJ2-5; no definite D call. The CDR3 is 16 residues long. With 2 bases removed from V and 11 bases from J, the gap between germline ends came to 24 bases. CDR1 and CDR2 from the germline V gene are SGHTA and FQGNSA. For the CDR3, the DNA is TGTGCCAGCAGCTTAACCCCCCAAATCTACTACAATGAGCAGTACTTC. It encodes CASSLTPQIYYNEQYF.

This clonotype was counted ten times or more. The chain joins TRBV6-5 to TRBJ2-3; TRBD2 aligns across 15 bases. The ends lost 6 bases at V and 4 bases at J; junction bases unmatched: 11. The germline V gene encodes CDR1 MNHEY and CDR2 SVGAGI. CDR3 length equals 18 residues. The CDR3 loop reads CASSLRTSGRAYADTQYF. CDR3 nucleotides: TGTGCCAGCAGCCTCCGGACTAGCGGGAGGGCCTATGCAGATACGCAGTATTTT.

This sequence joins TRBV7-2 and TRBJ2-1, with TRBD2 matching over 13 bases. The V segment lost 5 bases and the J segment 10 bases; nucleotides outside the gene matches: 8. CDR1 is SGHTA and CDR2 is FQGNSA in the germline V gene. This CDR3 has 15 amino acids. The CDR3 spells CASSQGLAGAKEQFF. DNA of the CDR3: TGTGCCAGCAGCCAAGGACTAGCGGGAGCAAAAGAGCAGTTCTTC.

The chain links TRBV30 to TRBJ2-3; a possible D gene is TRBD2 (5 bases). V dropped 2 bases and J dropped 1 base, with 10 bases sitting between them. This CDR3 is 14 amino acids long. Germline values: CDR1 GTSNPN, CDR2 SVGIG (reference sequence). The CDR3 reads CAWSYGGRTDTQYF. The CDR3 DNA reads as TGTGCCTGGAGTTATGGCGGGCGCACAGATACGCAGTATTTT.

The chain's CDR3 is CSVEGGGQTNTGELFF. DNA for the CDR3: TGCAGCGTTGAGGGTGGGGGACAGACGAACACCGGGGAGCTGTTTTTT. This chain joins TRBV29-1 and TRBJ2-2; the match to TRBD1 covers 7 bases. CDR1 and CDR2 (germline): SQVTM, ANQGSEA. After removal of 3 bases from V and 0 bases from J, the junction contained 7 bases not matched to a gene. CDR3 length: 16 amino acids.

This clonotype has at least ten counts. J is TRBJ2-7 and V is TRBV4-3; TRBD1 matches at 7 bases. The CDR3 runs to 16 residues. The germline V gene encodes CDR1 LGHNA and CDR2 YSLEER. V lost 0 bases, J lost 0 bases, and 5 bases stayed unmatched. The CDR3 DNA follows: TGCGCCAGCAGCCAAGATCGGTCAGGGGGCTCCTACGAGCAGTACTTC. This translates into CASSQDRSGGSYEQYF.

This clonotype has only a few counts. The V and J genes are TRBV5-1 and TRBJ2-1, with TRBD1 matching over 11 bases. The CDR3 sequence is 16 residues long. V gave up 0 bases and J gave up 12 bases; unmatched junction bases: 11. The germline V gene has CDR1 SGHRS and CDR2 YFSETQ. The CDR3 DNA sequence: TGCGCCAGCAGCTTGGAAATGGGACAGGGGGTCTTGGGGCAGTTCTTC. Its protein is CASSLEMGQGVLGQFF.

This clonotype was observed a single time. The junction does not match germline at one end; this may be a read error. This sequence joins TRBV7-2 and TRBJ2-1; 9 bases map to TRBD2. This CDR3 is built from 16 residues. Looked up from germline, CDR1 is SGHTA and CDR2 is FQGNSA. CDR3 protein: CASSLVLAGSYDEQFF. In DNA, the CDR3 is TGTGCCAGCAGCTTGGTTCTAGCGGGGTCCTACGATGAGCAGTTCTTC.

This chain connects TRBV20-1 to TRBJ2-1, with D unresolved. CDR3 size: 14 residues. V lost 6 bases to trimming and J lost 2 bases, with 14 bases between them. Germline-derived CDR1 and CDR2 are DFQATT and SNEGSKA (reference sequence). In DNA, the CDR3 is TGCAGTGCAGAGCTTGAGCCCCCCTACAATGAGCAGTTCTTC. As protein: CSAELEPPYNEQFF.

The table lists this clonotype with a count of one. This chain connects TRBV2 to TRBJ2-5; 10 bases fit TRBD2. The germline V gene has CDR1 SNHLY and CDR2 FYNNEI. Losses at the gene ends were 4 bases for V and 11 bases for J; bases not matched to a gene: 13. This CDR3 comprises 15 residues. The CDR3: CASSVRPAGGVEQYF. In nucleotides, the CDR3 is TGTGCCAGCAGTGTTAGGCCAGCGGGAGGGGTGGAGCAGTACTTC.

V is TRBV7-9 and J is TRBJ1-2; D gene unclear. V lost 5 bases and J 4 bases, leaving 8 bases between the germline ends. This CDR3 is 12 amino acids long. The V gene's germline CDR1 is SEHNR and CDR2 FQNEAQ (reference sequence). The CDR3 bases are TGTGCCAGCAGCCCCGTAAGCTATGGCTACACCTTC. Translated, it gives CASSPVSYGYTF.

This clonotype was found a few times. The rearrangement uses TRBV20-1 and TRBJ2-5, with 7 bases that match TRBD1. V shed 4 bases and J 1 base; nucleotides not matched to a gene: 6. From germline, CDR1 is DFQATT and CDR2 SNEGSKA (reference sequence). The CDR3 is 14 residues long. The CDR3 coding sequence is TGCAGTGCTATCCACTCAGGGGGCCAAGAGACCCAGTACTTC. It encodes CSAIHSGGQETQYF.

This clonotype was seen ten or more times. The chain couples TRBV5-1 to TRBJ2-1; 8 bases match TRBD1. Germline V gene lookup returns CDR1 SGHRS and CDR2 YFSETQ. This CDR3 contains 14 residues. Trimming removed 4 bases from V and 6 bases from J; junction bases left unmatched: 6. The CDR3 sequence is CASSSGQGGNEQFF. In nucleotides, the CDR3 is TGCGCCAGCAGCAGCGGACAGGGAGGCAATGAGCAGTTCTTC.

This clonotype was seen only once. The chain recombines TRBV29-1 with TRBJ2-3; TRBD1 agrees at 7 bases. The length of the CDR3 is 15 residues. V shed 0 bases, J shed 3 bases, and the junction held 6 bases outside the gene matches. Germline CDR1 SQVTM, CDR2 ANQGSEA. CDR3 sequence: CSVEDRTGDTDTQYF. CDR3 sequence (DNA): TGCAGCGTTGAAGATCGTACAGGGGATACAGATACGCAGTATTTT.

The rearrangement links TRBV27 to TRBJ2-3; possibly TRBD1 or TRBD2 for D (6 bases each). Germline V gene data show CDR1 as MNHEY and CDR2 as SMNVEV (reference sequence). This CDR3 contains 15 residues. V was clipped by 9 bases and J by 0 bases, with 16 bases between them. The CDR3 DNA reads TGTGCCAGTACGGCAGGGGAGGCTAGCACAGATACGCAGTATTTT. This translates into CASTAGEASTDTQYF.

This clonotype was detected only a few times. The rearrangement links TRBV12-3 or TRBV12-4 to TRBJ2-7; 9 bases line up with TRBD2. CDR3 length: 16 residues. Trimming took 6 bases from V and 2 from J; bases not matched to a gene: 11. The CDR3: CASSTGRTSATYEQYF. CDR3 nucleotides: TGTGCCAGCAGCACGGGGCGGACTAGCGCTACCTACGAGCAGTACTTC.

This clonotype was counted only a few times. The CDR3 sequence is CASSESWYYEQYF. As DNA, the CDR3 is TGCGCCAGCAGTGAGTCTTGGTACTACGAGCAGTACTTC. V is TRBV10-2 and J is TRBJ2-7; D remains unclear. The ends were cut back, 0 bases at V and 3 bases at J, with 6 bases in the middle. This CDR3 is built from 13 residues. Looked up from germline, CDR1 is WSHSY and CDR2 is SAAADI.

Concerning this clonotype itself: Just one base apart from a much larger clone, this may be a read error. The chain uses TRBV6-5 and TRBJ2-1; D gene unclear. The CDR3 runs 14 residues. Germline assignment: CDR1 MNHEY and CDR2 SVGAGI. V was shortened by 2 bases and J by 10 bases, with 15 bases between the two germline ends. CDR3 region: CASSYDGAGNEQFF. The CDR3 nucleotides are TGTGCCAGCAGTTACGACGGCGCTGGGAACGAGCAGTTCTTC.

The chain carries TRBV20-1 and TRBJ2-3; D is uncertain. The CDR3 sequence is 15 residues long. Per the germline V gene, CDR1 is DFQATT and CDR2 is SNEGSKA (reference sequence). V lost 0 bases and J lost 0, with 10 bases in between. The DNA for the CDR3 is TGCAGTGCTAGAGATCGGGCCCGAAGCACAGATACGCAGTATTTT. It yields the protein CSARDRARSTDTQYF.

The rearrangement links TRBV20-1 to TRBJ1-5; 8 nucleotides match TRBD1. Trimming removed 3 bases from V and 0 bases from J; junction bases left unmatched: 13. The V gene's germline CDR1 is DFQATT and CDR2 SNEGSKA (reference sequence). This CDR3 has 18 residues. CDR3 protein: CSASALGQGARSNQPQHF. The CDR3 bases are TGCAGTGCTAGTGCTTTGGGTCAGGGGGCGCGTAGCAATCAGCCCCAGCATTTT.

The genes are TRBV7-2 and TRBJ1-1; D gene unclear. The V gene lost 3 bases and the J gene lost 1 base, with 6 bases spanning the gap. The CDR3 sequence is 13 residues long. Germline CDR1 SGHTA, CDR2 FQGNSA. The DNA for the CDR3 is TGTGCCAGCAGCTTGGCTCGGAACACTGAAGCTTTCTTT. Protein product: CASSLARNTEAFF. The full variable domain, its missing parts supplied by reference TRBV7-2 and TRBJ1-1, is GAGVSQSPSNKVTEKGKDVELRCDPISGHTALYWYRQSLGQGLEFLIYFQGNSAPDKSGLPSDRFSAERTGGSVSTLTIQRTQQEDSAVYLCASSLARNTEAFFGQGTRLTVV.

V usage is TRBV29-1 and J usage is TRBJ1-5; tentative D call: TRBD1 (5 bases). This CDR3 region has 13 residues. CDR1 and CDR2 (germline): SQVTM, ANQGSEA. Deletions cut 4 bases from V and 7 bases from J, with 14 bases between. The DNA of the CDR3 is TGCAGCGTTGTGGCAGGGCCCCGACAGCCCCAGCATTTT. Residues: CSVVAGPRQPQHF.

This clonotype has more than one count but fewer than ten. The gene calls are TRBV7-3 and TRBJ2-7; D is unclear. CDR3 size: 14 residues. Trimming shortened V by 5 bases and J by 5 bases, and 16 bases separated the two germline ends. Germline values: CDR1 SGHTA, CDR2 FQGTGA. CDR3 protein: CASSPGHLWHEQYF. CDR3 DNA: TGTGCCAGCAGCCCGGGTCACCTTTGGCACGAGCAGTACTTC.

V and J are TRBV3-1 and TRBJ2-5; D remains ambiguous. V lost 0 bases and J lost 0, with 5 bases in between. The CDR3 runs to 14 residues. The V gene's germline CDR1 is LGHDT and CDR2 YNNKEL (reference sequence). Here the CDR3 reads CASSQESNQETQYF. Here the CDR3 DNA reads TGTGCCAGCAGCCAAGAGTCGAACCAAGAGACCCAGTACTTC.

The V call is TRBV6-2 or TRBV6-3, the J call TRBJ2-5, with D unresolved. The CDR3 contains 15 residues. V was clipped by 4 bases and J by 5 bases, with 17 bases between them. The germline V gene has CDR1 MNHEY and CDR2 SVGEGT. The DNA of the CDR3 is TGTGCCAGCAGTTCGCACCCGGTTGGAGCGGAGACCCAGTACTTC. This translates into CASSSHPVGAETQYF.

This clonotype showed up many times. V gene TRBV6-5 combines with J gene TRBJ2-7; TRBD2 agrees at 11 bases. The CDR3 spans 15 residues. V shed 6 bases and J 5 bases; nucleotides not matched to a gene: 9. CDR1 is MNHEY, CDR2 SVGAGI, per germline. The CDR3 DNA reads TGTGCCAGCAGCCTACTAGCGGGGGCTCCCAACGAGCAGTACTTC. Protein: CASSLLAGAPNEQYF.

This chain connects TRBV4-1 to TRBJ1-3; D is uncertain. The V and J ends lost 6 bases and 0 bases respectively, with 15 bases between them. The germline gives CDR1 MGHRA, CDR2 YSYEKL. The CDR3 loop spans 16 amino acids. CDR3 amino acids: CASSRPHPISGNTIYF. CDR3 DNA sequence: TGCGCCAGCAGTCGTCCACACCCTATCTCTGGAAACACCATATATTTT.